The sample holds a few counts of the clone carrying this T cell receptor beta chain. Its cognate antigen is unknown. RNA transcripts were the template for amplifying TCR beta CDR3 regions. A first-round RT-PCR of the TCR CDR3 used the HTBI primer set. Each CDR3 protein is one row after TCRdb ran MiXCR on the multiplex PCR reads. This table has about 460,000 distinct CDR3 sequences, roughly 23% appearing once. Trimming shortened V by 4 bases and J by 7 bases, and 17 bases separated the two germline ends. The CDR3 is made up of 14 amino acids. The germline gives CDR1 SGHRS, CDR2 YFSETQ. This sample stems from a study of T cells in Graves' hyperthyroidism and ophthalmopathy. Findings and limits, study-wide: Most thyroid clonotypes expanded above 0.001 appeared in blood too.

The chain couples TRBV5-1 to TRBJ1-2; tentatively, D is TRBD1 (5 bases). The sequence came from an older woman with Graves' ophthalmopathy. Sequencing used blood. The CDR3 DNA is TGCGCCAGCAGCGCCGGGACGGGGGTAACTGGCTACACCTTC. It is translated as CASSAGTGVTGYTF.